These 20 T cell receptor beta chains were all obtained from the same sample, sequenced in a study of blood T cell repertoires in COVID-19. The method was immunoSEQ multiplex PCR; TCRdb's version includes in-frame clones alone and lacks a portion of them. The sample shows some 30,000 clones, around nine tenths of them seen only once. The specimen was peripheral blood. Receptors originate from a human donor in a cohort sampled during active COVID-19.

V is TRBV9 and J is TRBJ2-1; 7 nucleotides agree with TRBD1. CDR3 length equals 15 residues. Per the germline V gene, CDR1 is SGDLS and CDR2 is YYNGEE. V lost 5 bases and J lost 6; bases outside the gene matches: 11. The CDR3 is CASSLGQFDFNEQFF. The CDR3 region has the DNA TGTGCCAGCAGTCTGGGACAGTTTGATTTCAATGAGCAGTTCTTC.

This chain connects TRBV6-5 to TRBJ1-4; D not certain. The CDR3 runs 14 residues. Looked up from germline, CDR1 is MNHEY and CDR2 is SVGAGI. V dropped 6 bases and J dropped 3 bases, with 11 bases sitting between them. CDR3 region: CASRLDVANEKLFF. DNA for the CDR3: TGTGCCAGCAGGCTAGATGTCGCTAATGAAAAACTGTTTTTT.

This chain joins TRBV3-1 (or the pseudogene TRBV3-2) and TRBJ2-1; 10 positions agree with TRBD2. J was trimmed by 10 bases and V by 0 bases; bases with no gene match: 9. CDR1 and CDR2 from the germline V gene are LGHDT and YNNKEL (reference sequence). The length of the CDR3 is 16 residues. CDR3 sequence (DNA): TGTGCCAGCAGCCAAGAGGCTAGCGGGGGTCCAACCGAGCAGTTCTTC. Translation gives CASSQEASGGPTEQFF.

CDR3 nucleotide sequence: TGTGCCAGCAGCCCCCTGGGAGAAACGGTCAGAAATGAGCAGTTCTTC. Its protein product is CASSPLGETVRNEQFF. The chain couples TRBV7-9 to TRBJ2-1; possible D gene TRBD2, 5 bases. Trimming took 5 bases from V and 7 from J, leaving 21 bases between them. The length of the CDR3 is 16 residues. Germline assignment: CDR1 SEHNR and CDR2 FQNEAQ (reference sequence).

The chain recombines TRBV19 with TRBJ2-3; perhaps TRBD2 as D (7 bases). There are 15 residues in the CDR3. Germline CDR1 LNHDA, CDR2 SQIVND (reference sequence). Trimming cost V 4 bases and J 1 base, with 12 bases left between them. CDR3 bases: TGTGCCAGTAGTAATAGGGGGGGAGGCACAGATACGCAGTATTTT. It specifies CASSNRGGGTDTQYF.

The gene calls are TRBV2 and TRBJ1-6; D is unclear. The germline gives CDR1 SNHLY, CDR2 FYNNEI. The ends were cut back, 8 bases at V and 8 bases at J, with 7 bases in the middle. This CDR3 is built from 11 residues. In DNA form, the CDR3 reads TGTGCCAGCTCTTCGTATTCACCCCTCCACTTT. It yields the protein CASSSYSPLHF.

The chain employs TRBV18 and TRBJ1-5; no firm D call. The germline V gene encodes CDR1 KGHSH and CDR2 LQKENI. V was cut by 3 bases and J by 4 bases, with 7 bases left in between. CDR3 size: 13 residues. The CDR3 loop is CASSPIQNQPQHF. In DNA form, the CDR3 reads TGTGCCAGCTCACCGATACAGAATCAGCCCCAGCATTTT.

This clone was recorded once. V is TRBV6-6 and J is TRBJ2-1; a weak D match, TRBD2 (6 bases). CDR3 length: 14 amino acids. The germline gives CDR1 MNHNY, CDR2 SVGAGI (reference sequence). The germline V and J ends were trimmed by 6 bases and 10 bases, with 19 bases remaining between them. The CDR3 DNA reads TGTGCCAGCAGAAAGGCCACCGCGGCGGGAGAGCAGTTCTTC. It translates to CASRKATAAGEQFF.

The chain recombines TRBV19 with TRBJ1-2; tentative D call: TRBD1 (6 bases). CDR3 length equals 12 residues. V shed 3 bases and J shed 13 bases, with 15 bases lying between them. Per germline, CDR1 LNHDA and CDR2 SQIVND (reference sequence). The CDR3 here is CASSMRQERGTF. CDR3 nucleotides: TGTGCCAGTAGTATGAGACAGGAACGAGGCACCTTC.

V and J are TRBV10-3 and TRBJ1-2; TRBD1 matches at 10 bases. The length of the CDR3 is 15 residues. The germline V gene encodes CDR1 ENHRY and CDR2 SYGVKD. With V trimmed by 4 bases and J by 3 bases, 5 bases remained unmatched. The CDR3 here is CAISGPGQGHYGYTF. Written as DNA, the CDR3 is TGTGCCATCAGTGGCCCGGGACAGGGGCACTATGGCTACACCTTC.

The rearrangement links TRBV19 to TRBJ2-3; unclear D gene. This CDR3 has 12 amino acids. V was pared by 7 bases and J by 1 base, with 6 bases between. Germline assignment: CDR1 LNHDA and CDR2 SQIVND (reference sequence). The DNA for the CDR3 is TGTGCCAGTAACACACGCACAGATACGCAGTATTTT. Translation: CASNTRTDTQYF. Variable domain in full (rest from reference TRBV19 and TRBJ2-3): DGGITQSPKYLFRKEGQNVTLSCEQNLNHDAMYWYRQDPGQGLRLIYYSQIVNDFQKGDIAEGYSVSREKKESFPLTVTSAQKNPTAFYLCASNTRTDTQYFGPGTRLTVL.

This rearrangement joins TRBV30 to TRBJ1-3; 8 bases fit TRBD1. The length of the CDR3 is 15 residues. Germline-derived CDR1 and CDR2 are GTSNPN and SVGIG (reference sequence). The V segment lost 3 bases and the J segment 4 bases; nucleotides outside the gene matches: 8. The CDR3 nucleotides are TGTGCCTGGAGCATAGGGACAGGTGACGGAAACACCATATATTTT. Its protein product is CAWSIGTGDGNTIYF.

About this clone itself: Other DNA sequences in this sample translate to the same CDR3. This chain joins TRBV5-1 and TRBJ2-7; D unclear. V was clipped by 0 bases and J by 0 bases, with 4 bases between them. The germline CDR1 and CDR2 sequences are SGHRS and YFSETQ. The CDR3 loop spans 13 amino acids. CDR3 amino acids: CASSLAGSYEQYF. CDR3 DNA sequence: TGCGCCAGCAGCTTGGCAGGCTCCTACGAGCAGTACTTC.

This clone was found a few times. This chain connects TRBV19 to TRBJ2-7; 10 nucleotides match TRBD2. J gave up 5 bases and V 3 bases, and 4 bases lay outside the gene matches. The germline V gene has CDR1 LNHDA and CDR2 SQIVND (reference sequence). The CDR3 contains 14 residues. This CDR3 reads CASSIRLAGDEQYF. CDR3 in DNA: TGTGCCAGTAGTATTCGTCTAGCGGGAGACGAGCAGTACTTC.

The chain recombines TRBV5-5 with TRBJ1-2, with 8 bases fitting TRBD1. Germline CDR1 and CDR2: SGHKS and YYEKEE (reference sequence). The trim removed 4 bases at V and 3 bases at J, leaving 11 bases unmatched. The CDR3 runs 16 residues. The DNA for the CDR3 is TGTGCCAGCAGCGTACGATCCAGGGGGCCGGACTATGGCTACACCTTC. Encoded protein: CASSVRSRGPDYGYTF.

V gene TRBV6-1 combines with J gene TRBJ2-3, with TRBD2 matching 7 bases. V lost 3 bases, J lost 6 bases, and 12 bases stayed unmatched. The CDR3 has 16 amino acids. Germline loops: CDR1 MNHNS, CDR2 SASEGT. The CDR3 DNA follows: TGTGCCAGCAGTGACTGGGGAGGGCTTCGGAGGGATACGCAGTATTTT. Protein product: CASSDWGGLRRDTQYF.

The CDR3 sequence: CASSLQEGSGNTIYF. The DNA of the CDR3 is TGCGCCAGCAGCCTCCAGGAGGGGTCTGGAAACACCATATATTTT. This chain connects TRBV4-1 to TRBJ1-3; D is possibly TRBD1 (5 bases). V was cut by 4 bases and J by 1 base, with 11 bases left in between. This CDR3 contains 15 residues. Germline CDR1 reads MGHRA; CDR2 reads YSYEKL.

This chain links TRBV18 with TRBJ2-3, with TRBD2 matching over 12 bases. The CDR3 loop spans 15 amino acids. Germline CDR1 is KGHSH and CDR2 is LQKENI. V gave up 2 bases and J gave up 6 bases; unmatched junction bases: 3. The CDR3: CASSPRTSGVDTQYF. The CDR3 DNA sequence: TGTGCCAGCTCACCAAGGACTAGCGGGGTCGATACGCAGTATTTT.

The count of this clone is one. This sequence joins TRBV3-1 (or the pseudogene TRBV3-2) and TRBJ2-7; D may be TRBD2 (6 bases). Trimming removed 4 bases from V and 7 bases from J, with 17 bases in between. The CDR3 is made up of 14 amino acids. The germline CDR1 and CDR2 sequences are LGHDT and YNNKEL (reference sequence). In DNA form, the CDR3 reads TGTGCCAGCAGCCTCGGGACTTTCCTATGGGAGCAGTACTTC. It codes for CASSLGTFLWEQYF.

This chain connects TRBV11-3 to TRBJ2-1; D is possibly TRBD2 (6 bases). Germline V CDR1 and CDR2: SGHNT, YENEEA. The CDR3 is 13 amino acids. V shed 4 bases and J shed 6 bases, with 10 bases lying between them. DNA for the CDR3: TGTGCCAGCAGCTCCTCGGGGGTCAATGAGCAGTTCTTC. Encoded protein: CASSSSGVNEQFF.